These 3 T cell receptor beta chains share one sample of origin, sequenced in a study of blood T cell repertoires in COVID-19. Using immunoSEQ multiplex PCR, the repertoire was profiled, and TCRdb retains in-frame clones only, with some absent. The data show hundreds of thousands of clones, approximately 89% seen once. The sequenced material came from peripheral blood. The receptor set was obtained from a man aged 18 to 30 with COVID-19, enrolled during active disease.

The chain carries TRBV5-1 and TRBJ2-3, with TRBD1 as a possible D gene (6 bases). The ends were cut back, 2 bases at V and 3 bases at J, with 13 bases in the middle. CDR1 SGHRS and CDR2 YFSETQ come from the germline V gene. The CDR3 contains 15 residues. The DNA of the CDR3 is TGCGCCAGCAGCTTACAGGGTAGGAGGACAGATACGCAGTATTTT. Amino acids: CASSLQGRRTDTQYF. The full variable domain, in which reference TRBV5-1 and TRBJ2-3 provide the parts outside the CDR3, is KAGVTQTPRYLIKTRGQQVTLSCSPISGHRSVSWYQQTPGQGLQFLFEYFSETQRNKGNFPGRFSGRQFSNSRSEMNVSTLELGDSALYLCASSLQGRRTDTQYFGPGTRLTVL.

This clone came up once. V gene TRBV7-8 combines with J gene TRBJ2-2, with TRBD1 identical over 7 bases. The CDR3 has 18 residues. J gave up 1 base and V 5 bases, and 13 bases lay outside the gene matches. CDR1 SGHVS and CDR2 FQNEAQ come from the germline V gene. The CDR3 loop is CASSPNPTDRRNTGELFF. The CDR3 DNA reads as TGTGCCAGCAGCCCCAATCCAACGGACAGGAGGAACACCGGGGAGCTGTTTTTT.

This chain uses TRBV5-1 with TRBJ2-1; TRBD2 agrees at 11 bases. The CDR3 consists of 14 residues. CDR1 and CDR2 (germline): SGHRS, YFSETQ. Trimming cost V 0 bases and J 7 bases; bases outside gene matches: 0. The DNA for the CDR3 is TGCGCCAGCAGCTTGGCTAGCGGGGGGAATGAGCAGTTCTTC. It codes for CASSLASGGNEQFF.